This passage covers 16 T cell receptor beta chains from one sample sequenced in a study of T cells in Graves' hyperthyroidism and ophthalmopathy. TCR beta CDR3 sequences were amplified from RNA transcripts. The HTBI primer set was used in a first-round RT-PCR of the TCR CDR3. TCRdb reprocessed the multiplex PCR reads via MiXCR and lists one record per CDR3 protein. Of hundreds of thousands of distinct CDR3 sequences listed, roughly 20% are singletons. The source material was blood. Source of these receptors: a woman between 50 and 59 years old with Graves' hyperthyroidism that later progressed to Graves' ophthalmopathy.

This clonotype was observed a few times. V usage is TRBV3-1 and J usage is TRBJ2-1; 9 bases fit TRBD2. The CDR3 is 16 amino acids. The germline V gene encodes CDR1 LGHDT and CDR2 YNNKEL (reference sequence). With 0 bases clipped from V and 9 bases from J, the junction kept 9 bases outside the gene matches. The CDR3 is CASSQDLGGGAGEQFF. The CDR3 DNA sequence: TGTGCCAGCAGCCAAGATCTTGGCGGGGGGGCAGGTGAGCAGTTCTTC.

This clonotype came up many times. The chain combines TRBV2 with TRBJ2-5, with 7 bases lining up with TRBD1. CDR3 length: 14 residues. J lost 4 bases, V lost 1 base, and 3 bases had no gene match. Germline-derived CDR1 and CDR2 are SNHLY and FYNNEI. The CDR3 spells CASSEVGGAETQYF. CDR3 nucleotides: TGTGCCAGCAGTGAAGTAGGGGGCGCAGAGACCCAGTACTTC.

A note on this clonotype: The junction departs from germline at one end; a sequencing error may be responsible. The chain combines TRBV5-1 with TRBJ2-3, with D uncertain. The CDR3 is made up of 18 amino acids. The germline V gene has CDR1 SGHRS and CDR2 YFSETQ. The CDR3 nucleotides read TGTGCCAGCAGCTTTAGGGCAGGTCGCCTACCTAGCACAGATACGCAGTATTTT. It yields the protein CASSFRAGRLPSTDTQYF.

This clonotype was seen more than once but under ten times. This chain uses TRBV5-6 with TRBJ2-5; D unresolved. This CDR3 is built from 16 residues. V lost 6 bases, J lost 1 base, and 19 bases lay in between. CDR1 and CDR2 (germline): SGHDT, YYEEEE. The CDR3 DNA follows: TGTGCCAGCACTCTCGGGCCGTACCTTATCCAAGAGACCCAGTACTTC. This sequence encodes CASTLGPYLIQETQYF.

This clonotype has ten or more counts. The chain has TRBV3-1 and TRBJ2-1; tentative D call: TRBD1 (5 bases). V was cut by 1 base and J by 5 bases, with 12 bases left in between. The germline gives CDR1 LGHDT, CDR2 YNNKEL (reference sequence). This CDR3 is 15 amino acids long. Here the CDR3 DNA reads TGTGCCAGCAGCCAAGTAGGGGCGATCCACAATGAGCAGTTCTTC. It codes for CASSQVGAIHNEQFF.

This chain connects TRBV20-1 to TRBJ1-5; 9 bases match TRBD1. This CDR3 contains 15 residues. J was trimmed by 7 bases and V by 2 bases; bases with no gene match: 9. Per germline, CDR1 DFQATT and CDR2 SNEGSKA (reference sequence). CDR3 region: CSARSRQGVEQPQHF. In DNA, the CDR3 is TGCAGTGCTAGATCCCGACAGGGGGTGGAACAGCCCCAGCATTTT.

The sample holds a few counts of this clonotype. The CDR3 bases are TGTGCCAGCCACGACAGGGGGATTTATTCACCCCTCCACTTT. This sequence encodes CASHDRGIYSPLHF. The chain has TRBV2 and TRBJ1-6; TRBD1 matches at 9 bases. Per germline, CDR1 SNHLY and CDR2 FYNNEI. The CDR3 length is 14 residues. Unmatched junction bases numbered 7, after V lost 8 bases and J lost 8 bases.

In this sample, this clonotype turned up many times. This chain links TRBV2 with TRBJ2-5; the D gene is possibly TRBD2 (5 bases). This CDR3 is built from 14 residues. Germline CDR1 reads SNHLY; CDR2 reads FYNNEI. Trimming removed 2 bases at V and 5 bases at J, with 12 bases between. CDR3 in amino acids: CASSELASSETQYF. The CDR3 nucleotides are TGTGCCAGCAGTGAATTGGCTAGCTCGGAGACCCAGTACTTC.

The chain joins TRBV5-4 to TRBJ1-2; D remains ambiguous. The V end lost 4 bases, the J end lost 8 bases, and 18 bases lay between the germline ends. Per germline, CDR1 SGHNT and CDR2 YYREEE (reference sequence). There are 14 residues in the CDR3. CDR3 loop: CASSRASQIGGYTF. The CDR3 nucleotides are TGTGCCAGCAGCCGGGCATCCCAGATTGGGGGCTACACCTTC.

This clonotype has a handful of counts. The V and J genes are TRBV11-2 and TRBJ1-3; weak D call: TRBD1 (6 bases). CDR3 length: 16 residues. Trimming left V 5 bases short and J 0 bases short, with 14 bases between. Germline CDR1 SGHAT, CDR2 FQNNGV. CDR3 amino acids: CASSNLGGISGNTIYF. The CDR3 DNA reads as TGTGCCAGCAGCAATCTTGGGGGCATCTCTGGAAACACCATATATTTT. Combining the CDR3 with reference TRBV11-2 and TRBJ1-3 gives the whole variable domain EAGVAQSPRYKIIEKRQSVAFWCNPISGHATLYWYQQILGQGPKLLIQFQNNGVVDDSQLPKDRFSAERLKGVDSTLKIQPAKLEDSAVYLCASSNLGGISGNTIYFGEGSWLTVV.

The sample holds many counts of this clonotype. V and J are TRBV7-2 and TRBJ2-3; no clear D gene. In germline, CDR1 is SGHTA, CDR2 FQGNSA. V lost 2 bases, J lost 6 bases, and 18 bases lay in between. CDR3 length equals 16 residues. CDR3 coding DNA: TGTGCCAGCAGCTTAAATGTTCCGCACACTGGCGATACGCAGTATTTT. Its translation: CASSLNVPHTGDTQYF.

CDR3 DNA: TGCAGTGCTATGTTCGAGGACAGACCCACGATCTATGGCTACACCTTC. Residues: CSAMFEDRPTIYGYTF. The chain combines TRBV20-1 with TRBJ1-2; D might be TRBD1 (6 bases). The CDR3 contains 16 residues. CDR1 and CDR2 from the germline V gene are DFQATT and SNEGSKA (reference sequence). Trimming cost V 4 bases and J 4 bases, with 22 bases left between them.

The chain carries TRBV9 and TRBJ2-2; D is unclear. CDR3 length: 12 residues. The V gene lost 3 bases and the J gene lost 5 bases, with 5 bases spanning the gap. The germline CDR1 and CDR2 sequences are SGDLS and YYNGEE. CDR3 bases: TGTGCCAGCAGCGCCATAACCGGGGAGCTGTTTTTT. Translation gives CASSAITGELFF. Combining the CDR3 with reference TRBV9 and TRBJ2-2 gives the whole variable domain DSGVTQTPKHLITATGQRVTLRCSPRSGDLSVYWYQQSLDQGLQFLIQYYNGEERAKGNILERFSAQQFPDLHSELNLSSLELGDSALYFCASSAITGELFFGEGSRLTVL.

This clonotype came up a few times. Written as DNA, the CDR3 is TGTGCCAGCAGTGAGTGGACAGGGGGCTTTGGCTACACCTTC. This encodes CASSEWTGGFGYTF. The chain links TRBV2 to TRBJ1-2; 11 bases match TRBD1. CDR3 length: 14 residues. Trimming removed 3 bases from V and 7 bases from J; junction bases left unmatched: 4. Germline CDR1 is SNHLY and CDR2 is FYNNEI.

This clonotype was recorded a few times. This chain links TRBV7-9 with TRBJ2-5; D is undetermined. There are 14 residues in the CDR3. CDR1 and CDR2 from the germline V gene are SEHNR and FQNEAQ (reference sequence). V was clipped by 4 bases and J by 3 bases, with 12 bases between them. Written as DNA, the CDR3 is TGTGCCAGCAGCTCCTGGACGTACGAAGAGACCCAGTACTTC. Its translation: CASSSWTYEETQYF.

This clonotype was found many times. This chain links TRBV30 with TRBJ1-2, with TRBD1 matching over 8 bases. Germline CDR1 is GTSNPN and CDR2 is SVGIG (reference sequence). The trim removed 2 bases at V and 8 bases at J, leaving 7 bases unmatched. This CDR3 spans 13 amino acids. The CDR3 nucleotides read TGTGCCTGGAGTCGGGACAGGCTTGACGGCTACACCTTC. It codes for CAWSRDRLDGYTF. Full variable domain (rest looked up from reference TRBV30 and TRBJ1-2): SQTIHQWPATLVQPVGSPLSLECTVEGTSNPNLYWYRQAAGRGLQLLFYSVGIGQISSEVPQNLSASRPQDRQFILSSKKLLLSDSGFYLCAWSRDRLDGYTFGSGTRLTVV.